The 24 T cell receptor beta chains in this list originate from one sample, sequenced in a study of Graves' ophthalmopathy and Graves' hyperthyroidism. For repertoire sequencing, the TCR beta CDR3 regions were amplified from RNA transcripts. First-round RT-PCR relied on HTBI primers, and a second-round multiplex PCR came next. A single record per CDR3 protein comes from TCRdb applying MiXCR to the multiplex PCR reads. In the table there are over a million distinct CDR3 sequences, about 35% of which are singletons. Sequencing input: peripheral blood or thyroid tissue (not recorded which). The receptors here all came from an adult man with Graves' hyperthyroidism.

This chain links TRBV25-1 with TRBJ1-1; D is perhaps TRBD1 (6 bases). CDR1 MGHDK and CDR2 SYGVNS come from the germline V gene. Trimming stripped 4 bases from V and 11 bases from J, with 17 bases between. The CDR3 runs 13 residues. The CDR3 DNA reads TGTGCCAGCAGTGCTAGTCTTACAGGGTACGCTTTCTTT. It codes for CASSASLTGYAFF. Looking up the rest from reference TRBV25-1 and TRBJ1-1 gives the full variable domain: EADIYQTPRYLVIGTGKKITLECSQTMGHDKMYWYQQDPGMELHLIHYSYGVNSTEKGDLSSESTVSRIRTEHFPLTLESARPSHTSQYLCASSASLTGYAFFGQGTRLTVV.

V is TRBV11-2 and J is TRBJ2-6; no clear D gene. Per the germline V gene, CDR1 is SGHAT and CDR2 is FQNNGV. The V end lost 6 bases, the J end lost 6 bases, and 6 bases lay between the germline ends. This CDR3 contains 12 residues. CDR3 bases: TGTGCCAGCAGTTCCCCGGCCAACGTCCTGACTTTC. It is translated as CASSSPANVLTF.

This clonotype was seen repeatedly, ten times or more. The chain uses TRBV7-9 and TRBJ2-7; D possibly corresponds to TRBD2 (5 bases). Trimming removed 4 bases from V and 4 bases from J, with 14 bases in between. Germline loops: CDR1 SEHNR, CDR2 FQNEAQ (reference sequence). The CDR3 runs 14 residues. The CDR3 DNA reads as TGTGCCAGCAGCTCCCCCTACAGCGGTTACGAGCAGTACTTC. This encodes CASSSPYSGYEQYF.

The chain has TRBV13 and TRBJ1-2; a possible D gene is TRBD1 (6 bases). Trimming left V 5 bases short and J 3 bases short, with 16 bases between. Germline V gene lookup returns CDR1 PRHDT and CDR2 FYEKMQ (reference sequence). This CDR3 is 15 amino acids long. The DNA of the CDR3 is TGTGCCAGCAGCGATACGGGACACGGGGACTATGGCTACACCTTC. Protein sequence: CASSDTGHGDYGYTF.

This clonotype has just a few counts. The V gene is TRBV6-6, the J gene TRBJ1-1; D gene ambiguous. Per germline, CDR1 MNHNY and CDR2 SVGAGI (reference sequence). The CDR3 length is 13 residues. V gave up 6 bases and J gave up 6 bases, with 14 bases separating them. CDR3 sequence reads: CASRGPRTAEAFF. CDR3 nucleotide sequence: TGTGCCAGCAGGGGCCCACGGACGGCTGAAGCTTTCTTT.

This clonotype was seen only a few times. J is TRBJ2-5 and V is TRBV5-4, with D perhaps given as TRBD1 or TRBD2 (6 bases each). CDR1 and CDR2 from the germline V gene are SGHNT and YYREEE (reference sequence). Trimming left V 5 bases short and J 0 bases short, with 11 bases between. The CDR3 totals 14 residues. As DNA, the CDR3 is TGTGCCAGCAGGGGGGGCGGGTACCAAGAGACCCAGTACTTC. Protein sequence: CASRGGGYQETQYF. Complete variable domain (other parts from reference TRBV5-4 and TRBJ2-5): ETGVTQSPTHLIKTRGQQVTLRCSSQSGHNTVSWYQQALGQGPQFIFQYYREEENGRGNFPPRFSGLQFPNYSSELNVNALELDDSALYLCASRGGGYQETQYFGPGTRLLVL.

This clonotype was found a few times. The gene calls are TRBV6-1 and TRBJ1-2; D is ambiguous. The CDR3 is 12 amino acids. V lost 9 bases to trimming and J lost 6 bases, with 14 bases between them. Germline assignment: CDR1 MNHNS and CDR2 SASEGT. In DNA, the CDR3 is TGTGCCAGTAATGGAGGGCCGAATGGCTACACCTTC. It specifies CASNGGPNGYTF.

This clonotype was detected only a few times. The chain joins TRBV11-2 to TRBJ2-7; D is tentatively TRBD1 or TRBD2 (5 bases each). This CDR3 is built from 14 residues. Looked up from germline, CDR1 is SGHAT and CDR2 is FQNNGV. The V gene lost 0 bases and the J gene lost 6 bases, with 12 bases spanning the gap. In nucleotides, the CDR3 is TGTGCCAGCAGCTTAGAAGTTGATGGGGGCGAGCAGTACTTC. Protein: CASSLEVDGGEQYF.

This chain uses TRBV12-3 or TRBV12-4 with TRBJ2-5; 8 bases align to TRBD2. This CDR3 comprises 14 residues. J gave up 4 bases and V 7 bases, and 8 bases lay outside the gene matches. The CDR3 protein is CASTFGTRRETQYF. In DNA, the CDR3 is TGTGCCAGCACCTTCGGGACTAGAAGAGAGACCCAGTACTTC.

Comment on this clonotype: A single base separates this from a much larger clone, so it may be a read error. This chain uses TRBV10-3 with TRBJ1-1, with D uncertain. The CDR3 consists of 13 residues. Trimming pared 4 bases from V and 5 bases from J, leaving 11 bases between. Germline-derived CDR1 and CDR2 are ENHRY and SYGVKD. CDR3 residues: CAISGRIDTEAFF. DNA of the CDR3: TGTGCCATCAGTGGAAGGATCGATACTGAAGCTTTCTTT.

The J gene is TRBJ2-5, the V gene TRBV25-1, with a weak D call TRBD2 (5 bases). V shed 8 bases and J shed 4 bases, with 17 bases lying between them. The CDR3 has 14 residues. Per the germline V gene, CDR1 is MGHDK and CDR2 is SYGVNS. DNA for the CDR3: TGTGCCAGCGTAGGCGGCCTCGAGGGAGAGACCCAGTACTTC. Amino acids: CASVGGLEGETQYF. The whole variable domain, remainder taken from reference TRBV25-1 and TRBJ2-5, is EADIYQTPRYLVIGTGKKITLECSQTMGHDKMYWYQQDPGMELHLIHYSYGVNSTEKGDLSSESTVSRIRTEHFPLTLESARPSHTSQYLCASVGGLEGETQYFGPGTRLLVL.

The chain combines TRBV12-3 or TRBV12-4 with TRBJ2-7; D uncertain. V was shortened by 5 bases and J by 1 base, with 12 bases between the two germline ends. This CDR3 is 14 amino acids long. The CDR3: CASSDDSSSYEQYF. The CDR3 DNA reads TGTGCCAGCAGTGATGACTCCTCGTCCTACGAGCAGTACTTC.

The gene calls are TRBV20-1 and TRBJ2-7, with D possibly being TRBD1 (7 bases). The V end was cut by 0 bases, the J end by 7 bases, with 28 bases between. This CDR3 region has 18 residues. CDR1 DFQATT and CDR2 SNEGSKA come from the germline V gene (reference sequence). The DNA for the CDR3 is TGCAGTGCTAGAGATGCGGGATCGGTCGACAGGGCTCTTGATGAGCAGTACTTC. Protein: CSARDAGSVDRALDEQYF.

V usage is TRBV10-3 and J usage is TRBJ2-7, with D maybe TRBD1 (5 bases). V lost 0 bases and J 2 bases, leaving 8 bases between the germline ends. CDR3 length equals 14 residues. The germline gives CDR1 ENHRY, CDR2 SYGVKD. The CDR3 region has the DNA TGTGCCATCAGTGAGTCCCGACAGACCTACGAGCAGTACTTC. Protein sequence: CAISESRQTYEQYF.

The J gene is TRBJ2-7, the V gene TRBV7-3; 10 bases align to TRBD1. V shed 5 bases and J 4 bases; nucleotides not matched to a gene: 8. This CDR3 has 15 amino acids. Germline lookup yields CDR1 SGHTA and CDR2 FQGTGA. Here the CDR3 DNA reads TGTGCCAGCAGCCCCCACGGACAGGGGGGATACGAGCAGTACTTC. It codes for CASSPHGQGGYEQYF.

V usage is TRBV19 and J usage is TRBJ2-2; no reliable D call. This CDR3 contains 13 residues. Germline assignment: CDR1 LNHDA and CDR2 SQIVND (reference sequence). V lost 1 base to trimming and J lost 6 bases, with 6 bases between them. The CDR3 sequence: CASSIVSPGELFF. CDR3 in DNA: TGTGCCAGTAGTATAGTTTCCCCCGGGGAGCTGTTTTTT.

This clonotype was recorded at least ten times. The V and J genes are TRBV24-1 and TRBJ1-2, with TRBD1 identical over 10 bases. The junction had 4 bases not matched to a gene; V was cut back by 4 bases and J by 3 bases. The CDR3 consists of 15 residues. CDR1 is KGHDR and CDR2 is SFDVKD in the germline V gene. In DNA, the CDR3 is TGTGCCACCAGTGACCCCGGGACAGGGGACTATGGCTACACCTTC. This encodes CATSDPGTGDYGYTF.

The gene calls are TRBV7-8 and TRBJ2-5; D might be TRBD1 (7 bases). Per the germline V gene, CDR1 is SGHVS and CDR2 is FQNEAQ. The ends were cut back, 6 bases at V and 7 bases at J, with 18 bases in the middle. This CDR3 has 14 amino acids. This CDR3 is CASRSGTAGGTQYF. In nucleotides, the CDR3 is TGTGCCAGCAGGTCTGGGACAGCCGGGGGGACCCAGTACTTC.

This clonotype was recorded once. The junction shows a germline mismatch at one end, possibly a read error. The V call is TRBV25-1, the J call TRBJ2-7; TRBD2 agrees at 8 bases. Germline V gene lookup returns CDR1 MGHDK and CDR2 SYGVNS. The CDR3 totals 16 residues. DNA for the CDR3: TGTGCCTGCAGTGCCCCGACTAGCGACAGCTCCTACGAGCAGTACTTC. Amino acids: CACSAPTSDSSYEQYF.

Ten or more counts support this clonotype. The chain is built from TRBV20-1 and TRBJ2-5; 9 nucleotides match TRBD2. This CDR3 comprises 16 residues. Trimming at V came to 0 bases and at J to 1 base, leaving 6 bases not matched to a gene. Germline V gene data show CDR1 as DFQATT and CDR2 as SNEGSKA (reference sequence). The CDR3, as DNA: TGCAGTGCTAGAGATACGCGCGGGAGGGCCCAAGAGACCCAGTACTTC. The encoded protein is CSARDTRGRAQETQYF.

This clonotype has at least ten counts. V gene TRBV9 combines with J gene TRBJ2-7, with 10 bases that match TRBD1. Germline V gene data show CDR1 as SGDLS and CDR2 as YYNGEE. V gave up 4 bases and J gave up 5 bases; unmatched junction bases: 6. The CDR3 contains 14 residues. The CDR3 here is CASSSGQGGDEQYF. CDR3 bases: TGTGCCAGCAGCAGTGGACAGGGGGGCGACGAGCAGTACTTC. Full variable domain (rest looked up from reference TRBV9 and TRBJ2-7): DSGVTQTPKHLITATGQRVTLRCSPRSGDLSVYWYQQSLDQGLQFLIQYYNGEERAKGNILERFSAQQFPDLHSELNLSSLELGDSALYFCASSSGQGGDEQYFGPGTRLTVT.

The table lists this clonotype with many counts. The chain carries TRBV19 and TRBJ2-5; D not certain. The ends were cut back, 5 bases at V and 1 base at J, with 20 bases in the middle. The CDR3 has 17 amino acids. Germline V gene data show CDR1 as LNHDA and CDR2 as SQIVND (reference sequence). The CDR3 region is CASSGSPWKRVQETQYF. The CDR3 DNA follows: TGTGCCAGTAGTGGAAGTCCCTGGAAGAGAGTCCAAGAGACCCAGTACTTC.

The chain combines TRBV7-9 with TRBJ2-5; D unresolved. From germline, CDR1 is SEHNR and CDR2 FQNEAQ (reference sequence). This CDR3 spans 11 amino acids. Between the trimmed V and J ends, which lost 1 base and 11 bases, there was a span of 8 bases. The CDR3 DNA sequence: TGTGCCAGCAGCTTAGGGAGAAAGCAGTACTTC. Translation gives CASSLGRKQYF.

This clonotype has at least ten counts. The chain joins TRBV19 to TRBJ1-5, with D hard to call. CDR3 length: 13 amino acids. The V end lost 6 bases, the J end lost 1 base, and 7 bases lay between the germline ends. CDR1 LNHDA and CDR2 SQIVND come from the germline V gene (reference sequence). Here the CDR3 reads CASRETSNQPQHF. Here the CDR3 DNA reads TGTGCCAGTAGGGAGACAAGCAATCAGCCCCAGCATTTT.